One T cell receptor beta chain is described in this entry. A much larger clone differs from this one at a single base, so this may be a read error. The entry originates in a study of tumor and adjacent non-tumor tissue in lung cancer. The CDR3 loop spans 13 amino acids. The V gene lost 11 bases and the J gene lost 3 bases, with 13 bases spanning the gap. CDR1 is WSHSY and CDR2 is SAAADI in the germline V gene. No cell sorting was done before RNA was extracted from the tissue. Chemotherapy-naive patients with new lung cancer underwent thoracic surgery in China, August–late 2014. A modified ARM-PCR protocol with three rounds of nested PCR amplified TCRbeta. MiXCR, run by TCRdb on the multiplex PCR reads, gives a single entry per CDR3 protein. Seen here are approximately 120,000 distinct CDR3 sequences, more than 70% observed once, and the top ten hold around 37%.

The gene calls are TRBV10-2 and TRBJ1-4; D remains unclear. The origin of this receptor is a woman in her sixties or seventies with non-small cell lung cancer. The sample comprised lung tumor tissue. The CDR3 DNA follows: TGCGCCTTTCGGCCTAAACCTAATGAAAAACTGTTTTTT. Translating it yields CAFRPKPNEKLFF.